What follows describes a single T cell receptor (beta chain). Authors' analysis steps: Estimates of nucleated cell counts were drawn from the amplification of reference gene primers. Clones were sequenced by immunoSEQ multiplex PCR, and TCRdb holds only the in-frame ones, with some missing. That table supplies the V and J calls and clone size; D and trimming were determined from the DNA. The sample records approximately 54,000 clones, around 81% being singletons. This entry belongs to a study of blood T cell repertoires in COVID-19. Turning to the study itself: From T cells, B-cell-depleted T cells, or PBMCs came the material, which was cDNA or gDNA.

The V end lost 7 bases, the J end lost 4 bases, and 19 bases lay between the germline ends. Germline V gives CDR1 SQVTM, CDR2 ANQGSEA. CDR3 length equals 14 residues. This rearrangement joins TRBV29-1 to TRBJ1-1; tentative D call: TRBD1 (5 bases). The clonotype comes from a woman aged 55-69 years with acute or convalescent COVID-19. The sample taken for sequencing was peripheral blood. The CDR3 loop reads CSGFFRAGSTEAFF. Written as DNA, the CDR3 is TGCAGCGGTTTTTTCAGGGCGGGAAGCACTGAAGCTTTCTTT.